The 13 T cell receptor beta chains given below trace back to one sample, sequenced in a study of cytomegalovirus exposure and HLA in healthy donors. The assay was immunoSEQ multiplex PCR, and TCRdb's table has in-frame clones only and misses some. The sample consists of about 170,000 clones, roughly 86% of them appearing once. Material: PBMCs. Receptors were obtained from a man aged 18 to 35 in good health and CMV-seropositive.

This chain links TRBV6-1 with TRBJ2-2, with 7 positions matching TRBD1. V trimming: 1 base; J trimming: 2 bases; junction bases outside the gene matches: 4. The CDR3 has 16 amino acids. Per the germline V gene, CDR1 is MNHNS and CDR2 is SASEGT. This CDR3 is CASSEVSGGNTGELFF. CDR3 DNA: TGTGCCAGCAGTGAAGTCTCAGGGGGAAACACCGGGGAGCTGTTTTTT.

V usage is TRBV9 and J usage is TRBJ2-7; no clear D gene. CDR1 is SGDLS and CDR2 is YYNGEE in the germline V gene. V lost 7 bases and J 0 bases, leaving 5 bases between the germline ends. CDR3 length equals 11 residues. The CDR3 DNA follows: TGTGCCAGCGGTAGCTCCTACGAGCAGTACTTC. Translation: CASGSSYEQYF.

The J gene is TRBJ1-6, the V gene TRBV6-6; weak D call: TRBD1 (5 bases). The V gene lost 4 bases and the J gene lost 9 bases, with 13 bases spanning the gap. This CDR3 spans 14 amino acids. Germline V gives CDR1 MNHNY, CDR2 SVGAGI (reference sequence). As DNA, the CDR3 is TGTGCCAGCAGTTCGGCGGGGACGGGTTCACCCCTCCACTTT. It is translated as CASSSAGTGSPLHF.

This chain uses TRBV6-1 with TRBJ2-5; D is uncertain. V was trimmed by 6 bases and J by 1 base, leaving 9 bases between them. Germline CDR1 is MNHNS and CDR2 is SASEGT. This CDR3 is 13 amino acids long. In DNA, the CDR3 is TGTGCCAGCAGCCGACACGGCCAAGAGACCCAGTACTTC. This sequence encodes CASSRHGQETQYF.

This clone has a single count. V and J are TRBV19 and TRBJ2-7; 7 nucleotides align to TRBD1. Germline V gene sequence: CDR1 LNHDA, CDR2 SQIVND (reference sequence). The CDR3 consists of 14 residues. V was clipped by 3 bases and J by 1 base; unmatched bases: 3. CDR3 DNA sequence: TGTGCCAGTAGTATTCACAGGGGTTCCTACGAGCAGTACTTC. Translating it yields CASSIHRGSYEQYF.

The count of this clone is one. This rearrangement joins TRBV27 to TRBJ2-5, with 8 bases aligning to TRBD1. Germline V gives CDR1 MNHEY, CDR2 SMNVEV (reference sequence). The CDR3 contains 15 residues. V was clipped by 2 bases and J by 4 bases; unmatched bases: 6. CDR3 amino acids: CASSLGTGGRETQYF. The CDR3, as DNA: TGTGCCAGCAGTTTAGGGACAGGAGGGCGAGAGACCCAGTACTTC.

The chain employs TRBV29-1 and TRBJ2-1; possibly TRBD2 for D (6 bases). The CDR3 is made up of 15 amino acids. CDR1 SQVTM and CDR2 ANQGSEA come from the germline V gene. The germline V and J ends were trimmed by 6 bases and 0 bases, with 15 bases remaining between them. The CDR3 loop is CSVFSDGSSYNEQFF. In DNA form, the CDR3 reads TGCAGCGTCTTCTCTGACGGGAGCTCCTACAATGAGCAGTTCTTC.

There are a few counts of this clone. J is TRBJ1-5 and V is TRBV19; 7 bases fit TRBD1. The CDR3 consists of 16 residues. The V and J ends lost 4 bases and 3 bases, in that order; junction bases with no gene match: 9. CDR1 is LNHDA and CDR2 is SQIVND in the germline V gene (reference sequence). The CDR3 region is CASSTQRQGFNQPQHF. CDR3 coding DNA: TGTGCCAGTAGTACCCAAAGACAGGGCTTCAATCAGCCCCAGCATTTT.

The chain is built from TRBV28 and TRBJ2-3, with 7 bases that match TRBD2. Germline-derived CDR1 and CDR2 are MDHEN and SYDVKM. This CDR3 has 12 residues. V dropped 3 bases and J dropped 7; count of bases not matched to a gene: 1. CDR3 sequence reads: CASSLSGNTQYF. The CDR3 DNA follows: TGTGCCAGCAGTTTGAGCGGGAATACGCAGTATTTT.

CDR3 protein: CASSVGVQGSTEAFF. The CDR3 DNA is TGTGCCAGCAGCGTAGGAGTCCAGGGGAGCACTGAAGCTTTCTTT. The chain has TRBV9 and TRBJ1-1; weak D call: TRBD1 (6 bases). V was shortened by 0 bases and J by 4 bases, with 13 bases between the two germline ends. Germline V gene sequence: CDR1 SGDLS, CDR2 YYNGEE. This CDR3 comprises 15 residues.

The chain links TRBV9 to TRBJ1-5, with D hard to call. V was trimmed by 3 bases and J by 7 bases, leaving 14 bases between them. Germline V gene data show CDR1 as SGDLS and CDR2 as YYNGEE. The CDR3 has 14 residues. CDR3 protein: CASSALLGSQPQHF. DNA of the CDR3: TGTGCCAGCAGCGCTCTCCTGGGCAGCCAGCCCCAGCATTTT.

This sequence joins TRBV6-5 and TRBJ2-1; 7 bases are a match to TRBD2. The germline gives CDR1 MNHEY, CDR2 SVGAGI. The CDR3 runs 15 residues. The V gene end was trimmed by 6 bases and the J gene end by 4 bases; junction bases not matched to a gene: 9. CDR3 nucleotide sequence: TGTGCCAGCAGCCCAGCCTCTAGCGGTTACAATGAGCAGTTCTTC. This encodes CASSPASSGYNEQFF.

The chain combines TRBV7-2 with TRBJ1-5; D is perhaps TRBD1 (5 bases). The germline V and J ends were trimmed by 5 bases and 6 bases, with 17 bases remaining between them. Looked up from germline, CDR1 is SGHTA and CDR2 is FQGNSA. This CDR3 region has 15 residues. The CDR3 bases are TGTGCCAGCAGCCCCTCGTTGCGCCAGGGTCAGCCCCAGCATTTT. It yields the protein CASSPSLRQGQPQHF.